These T cell receptor beta chains were read from a single sample in a study of shared clonotypes between healthy human individuals. The method was immunoSEQ multiplex PCR; TCRdb's version includes in-frame clones alone and lacks a portion of them. The sample consists of about a million clones, under 80% of them appearing once. Sequencing was performed on memory CD4+ T cells sorted from blood. These receptors were collected from a man aged 18 to 30 in good health. CDR3s include the opening cysteine and the closing phenylalanine or tryptophan. D genes are given only for firm matches. Expanded clones get a size class; other rows say once, few or many, or leave the size out.

size	D	V	J	DNA	CDR3
NA	NA	TRBV27	TRBJ2-6	TGTGCCAGCAGTTGGATGAGGACTGGGGCCAACGTCCTGACTTTC	CASSWMRTGANVLTF
NA	NA	TRBV5-1	TRBJ2-1	TGCGCCAGCAGCTTGGAAGGGGGATCCTACAATGAGCAGTTCTTC	CASSLEGGSYNEQFF
NA	NA	TRBV19	TRBJ1-2	TGTGCCAGTAGTCTCGCGGGAGGGGTTGGCTATGGCTACACCTTC	CASSLAGGVGYGYTF
NA	TRBD1	TRBV27	TRBJ2-5	TGTGCCAGCAGTGGGGGACAGACGTACCAAGAGACCCAGTACTTC	CASSGGQTYQETQYF
NA	NA	TRBV19	TRBJ1-5	TGTGCCAGTGAGGCAGGGCCGAATATCAATCAGCCCCAGCATTTT	CASEAGPNINQPQHF
NA	TRBD1	TRBV5-1	TRBJ2-6	TGCGCCAGCAGCTTGGGGGACAGCAAAAGAGGGGCCAACGTCCTGACTTTC	CASSLGDSKRGANVLTF
NA	NA	TRBV2	TRBJ2-3	TGTGCCAGCACCCCAAGGGGGGGAGATACGCAGTATTTT	CASTPRGGDTQYF
NA	NA	TRBV5-1	TRBJ1-3	TGCGCCAGCAGCGCCGAGGGGGGCTCTGGAAACACCATATATTTT	CASSAEGGSGNTIYF
NA	TRBD1	TRBV9	TRBJ2-7	TGTGCCAGCAGCGTAGCGGCGGTCCAGGGGGTCTACGAGCAGTACTTC	CASSVAAVQGVYEQYF
NA	TRBD2	TRBV30	TRBJ2-7	TGTGCCTGGAGACTAGCGGCCTCCTACGAGCAGTACTTC	CAWRLAASYEQYF
once	NA	TRBV9	TRBJ1-2	TGTGCCAGCAGCGCCGGAGCTAACTATGGCTACACCTTC	CASSAGANYGYTF
NA	TRBD1	TRBV7-8	TRBJ1-2	TGTGCCAGCAGCCCCGGGACAGGGGGCGCTAACTATGGCTACACCTTC	CASSPGTGGANYGYTF
few	TRBD1	TRBV2	TRBJ1-1	TGTGCCACGTTTCTTGAGGGGGCAGCCACTGAAGCTTTCTTT	CATFLEGAATEAFF
NA	NA	TRBV2	TRBJ1-1	TGTGCCAGCAGTGAGGAGGTGAACACTGAAGCTTTCTTT	CASSEEVNTEAFF
NA	NA	TRBV18	TRBJ2-7	TGTGCCAGCTCACTATCCAGGGGTCTGGACGAGCAGTACTTC	CASSLSRGLDEQYF
NA	NA	TRBV5-4	TRBJ2-1	TGTGCCAGCAGCCCCCGAGGGGGTCAGGCAAATGAGCAGTTCTTC	CASSPRGGQANEQFF
once	TRBD1	TRBV7-9	TRBJ1-1	TGTGCCAGCAGCAACAGGGGGCTGGAGACTGAAGCTTTCTTT	CASSNRGLETEAFF
NA	NA	TRBV18	TRBJ2-3	TGTGCCAGCTCACCCGGACAGATAAGCACAGATACGCAGTATTTT	CASSPGQISTDTQYF
NA	NA	TRBV7-2	TRBJ1-4	TGTGCCAGCAGCTTAGATTGGGGTGCAACTAATGAAAAACTGTTTTTT	CASSLDWGATNEKLFF
NA	NA	TRBV16	TRBJ1-2	TGTGCCAGCAGCTCCGACAGAGTTGGCTACACCTTC	CASSSDRVGYTF
NA	NA	TRBV28	TRBJ1-3	TGTGCCAGCAGTTTGGATAGACTGGCCTCTGGAAACACCATATATTTT	CASSLDRLASGNTIYF
NA	TRBD1	TRBV2	TRBJ1-6	TGTGCCAGCAGTGAGTCGACAGGGGGCATTTCACCCCTCCACTTT	CASSESTGGISPLHF
NA	NA	TRBV10-3	TRBJ1-6	TGTGCCATCAGCGGAACGGGTGGAAATTCACCCCTCCACTTT	CAISGTGGNSPLHF
NA	NA	TRBV19	TRBJ2-2	TGTGCCAGTAGTATGAGGTACACCGGGGAGCTGTTTTTT	CASSMRYTGELFF
NA	NA	TRBV28	TRBJ1-4	TGTGCCAGCAACAGGGTGGGAAAACTGTTTTTT	CASNRVGKLFF
NA	TRBD2	TRBV2	TRBJ2-1	TGTGCCAGCAGGAAGGGGCCGGGACTAGTGGGCCATGAGCAGTTCTTC	CASRKGPGLVGHEQFF
NA	TRBD1	TRBV27	TRBJ1-2	TGTGCCAGCAGCAGGGGGGGCGTCGATGGCTACACCTTC	CASSRGGVDGYTF
NA	NA	TRBV19	TRBJ1-4	TGTGCCAGTAAGTCGAGGTCCATTAATGAAAAACTGTTTTTT	CASKSRSINEKLFF
few	TRBD1	TRBV5-6	TRBJ1-1	TGTGCCAGCAGCTCCTCAGGGGGCGCCGGGACTGAAGCTTTCTTT	CASSSSGGAGTEAFF
few	NA	TRBV19	TRBJ2-1	TGTGCCTCTGCTGGGGGGCTCCTCAATGAGCAGTTCTTC	CASAGGLLNEQFF
NA	TRBD1	TRBV5-1	TRBJ2-2	TGCGCCAGCAGCCCAAGGTCCGGGACAGGGGGTTACACCGGGGAGCTGTTTTTT	CASSPRSGTGGYTGELFF
NA	NA	TRBV9	TRBJ2-7	TGTGCCAGCAGCGTGGAAATGGGACCGACCTACGAGCAGTACTTC	CASSVEMGPTYEQYF
NA	NA	TRBV28	TRBJ1-2	TGTGCCAGCAGACCAGGGGAGGGGCGCCCTAACTATGGCTACACCTTC	CASRPGEGRPNYGYTF
NA	NA	TRBV2	TRBJ1-2	TGTGCCAGCAGTGTACAGACCTTCAACTATGGCTACACCTTC	CASSVQTFNYGYTF
NA	NA	TRBV5-6	TRBJ2-3	TGTGCCAGCAGCTTTGGAGGAAATACGCAGTATTTT	CASSFGGNTQYF
NA	NA	TRBV5-1	TRBJ2-5	TGCGCCAGCAGCTTGGGGGGTCCTCAAGAGACCCAGTACTTC	CASSLGGPQETQYF
NA	TRBD2	TRBV10-3	TRBJ2-7	TGTGCCATCAGTGAATTTGAGCGGGAAAGCGAGCAGTACTTC	CAISEFERESEQYF
many	NA	TRBV11-2	TRBJ1-2	TGTGCCAGCAGCTTTTCCGACACGGACTATGGCTACACCTTC	CASSFSDTDYGYTF
NA	NA	TRBV2	TRBJ2-1	TGTGCCAGCAGGGAAGCGGGTATCTCCTACAATGAGCAGTTCTTC	CASREAGISYNEQFF
few	NA	TRBV9	TRBJ1-3	TGTGCCAGCAGCGCTAGAGAGGGGTCAGGAAACACCATATATTTT	CASSAREGSGNTIYF
NA	NA	TRBV7-2	TRBJ2-7	TGTGCCAGCAGCTTAAAGGGGTTCGAGCAGTACTTC	CASSLKGFEQYF
NA	NA	TRBV7-8	TRBJ2-7	TGTGCCAGCAGCTTAGAGCCAGTTTCCTACGAGCAGTACTTC	CASSLEPVSYEQYF